Listed below are T cell receptor beta chains from one sample, sequenced in a study of regulatory T cells in long-lasting Graves disease. TCRdb called the multiplex PCR reads again in MiXCR, with one record for every CDR3 protein. The sample holds about 310,000 distinct CDR3 sequences, over 15% seen once. Sequenced material: peripheral blood mononuclear cells (PBMCs), taken at new diagnosis, from a patient treated with antithyroid drugs. The source is a female donor with Graves disease. The CDR3 runs from the conserved cysteine through the conserved F or W. Fields, in order: V gene, J gene, CDR3 length, CDR3 protein.

TRBV30,TRBJ1-2,15,CAWSAGTEANYGYTF
TRBV12-3/TRBV12-4,TRBJ2-2,12,CASSFQLGELFF
TRBV10-3,TRBJ1-1,14,CAISTGGLGSEAFF
TRBV28,TRBJ2-1,12,CASSRGPGEQFF
TRBV5-1,TRBJ2-6,19,CASSLWSSGRGSGANVLTF
TRBV19,TRBJ2-2,13,CASSIGPTGELFF
TRBV11-2,TRBJ2-3,14,CASSMSGQPDTQYF
TRBV20-1,TRBJ2-1,14,CSAKGQSNYNEQFF
TRBV5-1,TRBJ2-5,14,CASSPGGETETQYF
TRBV7-9,TRBJ1-2,13,CASSLLDSYGYTF
TRBV13,TRBJ2-1,16,CASSSAPGTLHNEQFF
TRBV4-1,TRBJ2-5,14,CASSSRTDQETQYF
TRBV27,TRBJ1-4,14,CASAGSAGGEKLVF
TRBV10-2,TRBJ2-1,12,CASTPAEGEQFF
TRBV27,TRBJ2-1,12,CASSPSGRGLFF
TRBV28,TRBJ2-7,17,CASSYPLGGGRDHEQYF
TRBV30,TRBJ1-1,13,CAWSLTGDAEAFF